This TCR beta chain comes out of a study of siplizumab effects on memory and regulatory T cells. About this clone: This CDR3 is also generated by other DNA sequences in the sample.

The CDR3 has 15 residues. From germline, CDR1 is SGDLS and CDR2 YYNGEE. Trimming removed 0 bases at V and 1 base at J, with 11 bases between. Clones were read by immunoSEQ multiplex PCR, and TCRdb kept only the in-frame ones, dropping some. The table lists approximately 50,000 clones, about 94% of them singletons. The TCR originated in a human donor in good health. The sample comprised CD8+ T cells sorted from blood. The chain is built from TRBV9 and TRBJ2-7; D remains unclear. CDR3 residues: CASSVGSGNSYEQYF. CDR3 sequence (DNA): TGTGCCAGCAGCGTAGGGTCTGGGAATTCCTACGAGCAGTACTTC.